The 21 T cell receptor beta chains below were found in one sample sequenced in a study of T cell changes during pregnancy in multiple sclerosis. The assay was immunoSEQ multiplex PCR, and TCRdb's table has in-frame clones only and misses some. The sample gives about 61,000 clones, about nine tenths of which show up once; more than 2.5% is in the top ten. The starting material was peripheral blood, obtained in the first trimester of pregnancy. These receptors were collected from a female donor in good health, enrolled as a control in a pregnancy study.

The V call is TRBV27, the J call TRBJ1-5; tentative D call: TRBD1 (6 bases). The CDR3 runs 15 residues. Trimming stripped 6 bases from V and 0 bases from J, with 12 bases between. Germline V gene data show CDR1 as MNHEY and CDR2 as SMNVEV (reference sequence). In DNA, the CDR3 is TGTGCCAGCAGATCAGGACAGTCTAGCAATCAGCCCCAGCATTTT. Its translation: CASRSGQSSNQPQHF.

This rearrangement joins TRBV11-2 to TRBJ1-2, with TRBD1 as a possible D gene (6 bases). V was trimmed by 4 bases and J by 0 bases, leaving 18 bases between them. The germline CDR1 and CDR2 sequences are SGHAT and FQNNGV. This CDR3 spans 17 amino acids. The CDR3 DNA sequence: TGTGCCAGCAGCTCACAGGGAGGGCTACTCACTAACTATGGCTACACCTTC. Protein: CASSSQGGLLTNYGYTF.

The chain couples TRBV5-4 to TRBJ2-5, with 12 bases fitting TRBD2. Per the germline V gene, CDR1 is SGHNT and CDR2 is YYREEE (reference sequence). Unmatched junction bases numbered 11, after V lost 4 bases and J lost 4 bases. The CDR3 consists of 17 residues. CDR3 loop: CASSALAGGPSGETQYF. The CDR3 DNA reads TGTGCCAGCAGCGCTCTAGCGGGAGGGCCGTCGGGAGAGACCCAGTACTTC. Full variable domain (remainder filled in from reference TRBV5-4 and TRBJ2-5): ETGVTQSPTHLIKTRGQQVTLRCSSQSGHNTVSWYQQALGQGPQFIFQYYREEENGRGNFPPRFSGLQFPNYSSELNVNALELDDSALYLCASSALAGGPSGETQYFGPGTRLLVL.

The chain employs TRBV27 and TRBJ2-7; 8 bases line up with TRBD2. The CDR3 spans 14 residues. The ends lost 6 bases at V and 0 bases at J; junction bases unmatched: 4. In germline, CDR1 is MNHEY, CDR2 SMNVEV (reference sequence). DNA for the CDR3: TGTGCCAGCAGCCGGGGGGGCAGCTCCTACGAGCAGTACTTC. This translates into CASSRGGSSYEQYF.

This clone appeared once. The chain joins TRBV5-4 to TRBJ2-3; D gene unclear. Germline CDR1 and CDR2: SGHNT and YYREEE (reference sequence). The CDR3 has 14 residues. V dropped 4 bases and J dropped 2 bases, with 11 bases sitting between them. The CDR3 protein is CASSDDIPTDTQYF. The CDR3 nucleotides are TGTGCCAGCAGCGACGACATACCCACAGATACGCAGTATTTT.

This clone was detected only a few times. The chain is built from TRBV6-5 and TRBJ1-2; 8 bases fit TRBD1. The V and J ends lost 8 bases and 5 bases, in that order; junction bases with no gene match: 13. The CDR3 extends over 15 amino acids. The germline gives CDR1 MNHEY, CDR2 SVGAGI. CDR3 coding DNA: TGTGCCAGCGGCGACTCAGGGGGCGAGCTATATGGCTACACCTTC. This translates into CASGDSGGELYGYTF.

V gene TRBV30 combines with J gene TRBJ2-3; TRBD2 is a possible D gene (6 bases). The germline V and J ends were trimmed by 5 bases and 2 bases, with 8 bases remaining between them. The CDR3 covers 12 residues. Looked up from germline, CDR1 is GTSNPN and CDR2 is SVGIG (reference sequence). Here the CDR3 reads CAWGDSTDTQYF. CDR3 nucleotides: TGTGCCTGGGGGGACTCCACAGATACGCAGTATTTT.

The V and J genes are TRBV28 and TRBJ1-2; D is undetermined. V lost 1 base, J lost 8 bases, and 11 bases lay in between. Germline loops: CDR1 MDHEN, CDR2 SYDVKM. The CDR3 has 13 residues. The CDR3, as DNA: TGTGCCAGCAGTTTATCCGGGGTAGGAGGCTACACCTTC. It codes for CASSLSGVGGYTF.

This chain links TRBV19 with TRBJ1-2; D uncertain. The CDR3 covers 13 residues. The germline V gene has CDR1 LNHDA and CDR2 SQIVND (reference sequence). Trimming removed 5 bases from V and 2 bases from J, with 9 bases in between. CDR3 region: CASSLERNYGYTF. In nucleotides, the CDR3 is TGTGCCAGTAGTCTTGAGCGAAACTATGGCTACACCTTC. Looking up the rest from reference TRBV19 and TRBJ1-2 gives the full variable domain: DGGITQSPKYLFRKEGQNVTLSCEQNLNHDAMYWYRQDPGQGLRLIYYSQIVNDFQKGDIAEGYSVSREKKESFPLTVTSAQKNPTAFYLCASSLERNYGYTFGSGTRLTVV.

V gene TRBV28 combines with J gene TRBJ2-4; TRBD2 aligns across 7 bases. CDR1 and CDR2 from the germline V gene are MDHEN and SYDVKM. The ends lost 3 bases at V and 3 bases at J; junction bases unmatched: 8. The CDR3 is made up of 16 amino acids. CDR3 sequence: CASSLGGGGGKNIQYF. CDR3 in DNA: TGTGCCAGCAGTTTGGGCGGGGGAGGCGGCAAAAACATTCAGTACTTC. The full variable domain, completed using reference TRBV28 and TRBJ2-4, is DVKVTQSSRYLVKRTGEKVFLECVQDMDHENMFWYRQDPGLGLRLIYFSYDVKMKEKGDIPEGYSVSREKKERFSLILESASTNQTSMYLCASSLGGGGGKNIQYFGAGTRLSVL.

This sequence joins TRBV19 and TRBJ2-1; 12 nucleotides line up with TRBD2. The CDR3 spans 16 residues. Germline lookup yields CDR1 LNHDA and CDR2 SQIVND (reference sequence). V shed 1 base, J shed 6 bases, and the junction held 4 bases outside the gene matches. Written as DNA, the CDR3 is TGTGCCAGTAGTATAGCGGCTAGCGGGAGGGCCAATGAGCAGTTCTTC. Translating it yields CASSIAASGRANEQFF.

The V call is TRBV5-4, the J call TRBJ2-1, with 8 bases identical to TRBD2. V lost 2 bases and J lost 4; bases outside the gene matches: 17. Looked up from germline, CDR1 is SGHNT and CDR2 is YYREEE (reference sequence). The CDR3 runs 19 residues. The CDR3 nucleotides read TGTGCCAGCAGCTTTCTTCGGGCGGGAGGCCTGAGGAGGTACAATGAGCAGTTCTTC. Protein sequence: CASSFLRAGGLRRYNEQFF.

The V and J genes are TRBV5-1 and TRBJ1-1; maybe TRBD1 (6 bases). CDR1 is SGHRS, CDR2 YFSETQ, per germline. The CDR3 runs 15 residues. Between the trimmed V and J ends, which lost 5 bases and 5 bases, there was a span of 19 bases. The CDR3 protein is CASSKGTNSGTEAFF. CDR3 nucleotide sequence: TGCGCCAGCAGTAAGGGGACAAATTCCGGGACTGAAGCTTTCTTT.

V is TRBV19 and J is TRBJ2-7; TRBD1 agrees at 8 bases. The CDR3 is 14 amino acids. V trimming: 3 bases; J trimming: 6 bases; junction bases outside the gene matches: 7. Per germline, CDR1 LNHDA and CDR2 SQIVND (reference sequence). CDR3 in DNA: TGTGCCAGTAGTATGTGGACAGGGCAGGCCGAGCAGTACTTC. Protein: CASSMWTGQAEQYF.

The J gene is TRBJ1-2, the V gene TRBV4-3, with D unclear. Germline loops: CDR1 LGHNA, CDR2 YSLEER. CDR3 size: 17 residues. V was shortened by 4 bases and J by 0 bases, with 18 bases between the two germline ends. The CDR3 coding sequence is TGCGCCAGCAGCCCCTCCCTGGCAGGCAACCCTAACTATGGCTACACCTTC. It encodes CASSPSLAGNPNYGYTF.

The rearrangement uses TRBV4-3 and TRBJ1-2; D might be TRBD1 (5 bases). This CDR3 contains 16 residues. V was trimmed by 1 base and J by 5 bases, leaving 17 bases between them. Germline values: CDR1 LGHNA, CDR2 YSLEER. CDR3 nucleotides: TGCGCCAGCAGCCAAGTCTACCGAGGGACTATATATGGCTACACCTTC. It yields the protein CASSQVYRGTIYGYTF.

This clone was detected a few times. This rearrangement joins TRBV29-1 to TRBJ1-1, with 7 bases aligning to TRBD1. Germline CDR1 SQVTM, CDR2 ANQGSEA. Trimming took 3 bases from V and 5 from J; bases not matched to a gene: 0. The CDR3 consists of 11 residues. CDR3 amino acids: CSVDRGTEAFF. The CDR3 DNA follows: TGCAGCGTTGACAGGGGGACTGAAGCTTTCTTT. Combining the CDR3 with reference TRBV29-1 and TRBJ1-1 gives the whole variable domain SAVISQKPSRDICQRGTSLTIQCQVDSQVTMMFWYRQQPGQSLTLIATANQGSEATYESGFVIDKFPISRPNLTFSTLTVSNMSPEDSSIYLCSVDRGTEAFFGQGTRLTVV.

This rearrangement joins TRBV19 to TRBJ2-7; a possible D gene is TRBD2 (5 bases). Germline values: CDR1 LNHDA, CDR2 SQIVND (reference sequence). The CDR3 contains 14 residues. V was cut by 3 bases and J by 4 bases, with 13 bases left in between. The CDR3 sequence is CASSIRLTGYEQYF. DNA for the CDR3: TGTGCCAGTAGTATCCGGCTCACGGGGTACGAGCAGTACTTC.

This rearrangement joins TRBV7-2 to TRBJ1-2, with TRBD1 as a possible D gene (5 bases). Germline V lookup: CDR1 SGHTA, CDR2 FQGNSA. V lost 1 base and J lost 5, with 11 bases in between. The CDR3 spans 14 residues. CDR3 amino acids: CASSLEGRGYGYTF. CDR3 coding DNA: TGTGCCAGCAGCTTAGAGGGGCGAGGATATGGCTACACCTTC.

The chain has TRBV5-4 and TRBJ2-1, with D hard to call. Between the trimmed V and J ends, which lost 4 bases and 8 bases, there was a span of 7 bases. The germline V gene encodes CDR1 SGHNT and CDR2 YYREEE (reference sequence). This CDR3 spans 11 amino acids. The DNA for the CDR3 is TGTGCCAGCAGCACTAATTATGAGCAGTTCTTC. Its protein product is CASSTNYEQFF.

V usage is TRBV11-2 and J usage is TRBJ2-1; 10 bases agree with TRBD2. Germline CDR1 SGHAT, CDR2 FQNNGV. The CDR3 extends over 15 amino acids. The J segment lost 7 bases and the V segment lost 2 bases, leaving 5 bases of the junction unmatched. CDR3 DNA: TGTGCCAGCAGCTTATCTAGCGGGAGAACTAATGAGCAGTTCTTC. Translating it yields CASSLSSGRTNEQFF.